The 26 T cell receptor beta chains in this list originate from one sample, sequenced in a study of regulatory T cells in long-lasting Graves disease. The time point here: newly diagnosed GD, antithyroid drugs for less than 3 months. Isolated PBMC RNA provided the starting material for the TCR library. Building of the TCR beta libraries involved iRepertoire HTBI primers and Arm-PCR of CDR3 regions. TCRdb passed the multiplex PCR reads through MiXCR, listing each CDR3 protein once. This sample carries 400,000 to 500,000 distinct CDR3 sequences, about 17% of them seen once, and the ten largest clones take approximately 11%. The data also belong to a second study, concerning T cells in Graves' hyperthyroidism and ophthalmopathy.

This specimen consisted of peripheral blood mononuclear cells (PBMCs), obtained at new diagnosis, from a patient treated with antithyroid drugs. The receptors originated from a woman aged 25 to 45 with Graves disease.

This clonotype was recorded many times. The chain employs TRBV10-3 and TRBJ1-2; tentatively, D is TRBD1 (5 bases). CDR3 length: 14 amino acids. CDR1 and CDR2 from the germline V gene are ENHRY and SYGVKD. The V end lost 4 bases, the J end lost 3 bases, and 12 bases lay between the germline ends. CDR3 bases: TGTGCCATCAGTGTGGGCAGGGAGGACTATGGCTACACCTTC. Encoded protein: CAISVGREDYGYTF.

The chain's CDR3 is CASSSPAGTATNYGYTF. The CDR3 DNA sequence: TGTGCCAGCAGTTCCCCGGCCGGGACAGCAACTAACTATGGCTACACCTTC. This chain links TRBV25-1 with TRBJ1-2; 7 bases are shared with TRBD1. Germline assignment: CDR1 MGHDK and CDR2 SYGVNS. This CDR3 is 17 amino acids long. The ends lost 5 bases at V and 0 bases at J; junction bases unmatched: 12.

This clonotype is a singleton in its sample. The chain is built from TRBV7-2 and TRBJ2-7; 15 bases match TRBD2. Germline lookup yields CDR1 SGHTA and CDR2 FQGNSA. The CDR3 loop spans 17 amino acids. V shed 1 base, J shed 7 bases, and the junction held 8 bases outside the gene matches. In nucleotides, the CDR3 is TGTGCCAGCAGCTTAGTCGCGGGACTAGCGGGAGGTAGAGAGCAGTACTTC. Protein product: CASSLVAGLAGGREQYF.

This clonotype was recorded many times. The J gene is TRBJ2-1, the V gene TRBV27; maybe TRBD2 (5 bases). CDR3 length: 14 residues. V lost 8 bases and J lost 5, with 16 bases in between. Germline V CDR1 and CDR2: MNHEY, SMNVEV (reference sequence). Here the CDR3 DNA reads TGTGCCAGCTCCATGGCGGGCGGTCACAATGAGCAGTTCTTC. It specifies CASSMAGGHNEQFF.

There are many counts of this clonotype. The gene calls are TRBV6-1 and TRBJ1-1, with D unclear. Germline values: CDR1 MNHNS, CDR2 SASEGT. This CDR3 has 11 residues. With 4 bases removed from V and 2 bases from J, the gap between germline ends came to 2 bases. The CDR3 DNA sequence: TGTGCCAGCAGTGCAAACACTGAAGCTTTCTTT. It specifies CASSANTEAFF.

For this clonotype: A far larger clone is only one base removed, so a read error is likely. This chain connects TRBV7-2 to TRBJ1-5; tentatively, D is TRBD1 (5 bases). The CDR3 runs 16 residues. The ends were cut back, 6 bases at V and 5 bases at J, with 20 bases in the middle. Germline CDR1 SGHTA, CDR2 FQGNSA. The chain's CDR3 is CASSERVGRLDQPQHF. As DNA, the CDR3 is TGTGCCAGCAGTGAGCGGGTGGGGCGACTAGATCAGCCCCAGCATTTT.

This clonotype has at least ten counts. The chain has TRBV4-3 and TRBJ1-1; D call uncertain. V lost 4 bases and J lost 1, with 7 bases in between. From germline, CDR1 is LGHNA and CDR2 YSLEER. The CDR3 extends over 13 amino acids. CDR3 residues: CASSPWGNTEAFF. CDR3 sequence (DNA): TGCGCCAGCAGCCCGTGGGGGAACACTGAAGCTTTCTTT.

This clonotype was observed many times. The chain carries TRBV28 and TRBJ1-2; TRBD1 matches at 10 bases. The CDR3 is 15 residues long. V shed 2 bases, J shed 7 bases, and the junction held 7 bases outside the gene matches. The germline gives CDR1 MDHEN, CDR2 SYDVKM. CDR3 residues: CASSLGGQGIGGYTF. CDR3 nucleotides: TGTGCCAGCAGTTTAGGGGGACAGGGGATCGGTGGCTACACCTTC.

This chain links TRBV28 with TRBJ2-3; D may be TRBD2 (7 bases). This CDR3 comprises 15 residues. V was cut by 8 bases and J by 1 base, with 16 bases left in between. Germline V gene sequence: CDR1 MDHEN, CDR2 SYDVKM. Written as DNA, the CDR3 is TGTGCCAGCCGGACAGTCCGGGGGGGCACAGATACGCAGTATTTT. This encodes CASRTVRGGTDTQYF. Looking up the rest from reference TRBV28 and TRBJ2-3 gives the full variable domain: DVKVTQSSRYLVKRTGEKVFLECVQDMDHENMFWYRQDPGLGLRLIYFSYDVKMKEKGDIPEGYSVSREKKERFSLILESASTNQTSMYLCASRTVRGGTDTQYFGPGTRLTVL.

This clonotype has at least ten counts. This sequence joins TRBV12-3 or TRBV12-4 and TRBJ2-7; D not certain. V was shortened by 6 bases and J by 7 bases, with 10 bases between the two germline ends. This CDR3 has 11 residues. CDR3 amino acids: CASSSAREQYF. CDR3 DNA sequence: TGTGCCAGCAGCTCAGCGCGGGAGCAGTACTTC.

This clonotype was detected a few times. A much larger clone sits a single nucleotide away, making a read error possible. This chain links TRBV12-3 or TRBV12-4 with TRBJ2-7; D is ambiguous. The CDR3 runs 15 residues. V was trimmed by 4 bases and J by 2 bases, leaving 15 bases between them. The CDR3 region has the DNA TGTGCCAGCAGTTCCCGGGTGCTACCGCCCTACGAGCAGTACTTC. Translation: CASSSRVLPPYEQYF.

This clonotype was detected many times. A junction end diverges from the germline sequence, so it may reflect a read error. The rearrangement joins TRBV12-3 or TRBV12-4 to TRBJ2-1; D is unresolved. The CDR3 consists of 12 residues. CDR3: CASSLMSDQGVF. The CDR3 region has the DNA TGTGCCAGCAGTTTGATGAGTGATCAAGGTGTCTTC.

This clonotype was detected many times. The chain couples TRBV2 to TRBJ2-6, with a weak D call TRBD1 (5 bases). Germline V gives CDR1 SNHLY, CDR2 FYNNEI. With 3 bases removed from V and 2 bases from J, the gap between germline ends came to 17 bases. The CDR3 spans 18 residues. The CDR3 bases are TGTGCCAGCAGTGAGGTTAGGGCAGGGTCCGCTGGGGCCAACGTCCTGACTTTC. Translation: CASSEVRAGSAGANVLTF. The full variable domain, in which reference TRBV2 and TRBJ2-6 provide the parts outside the CDR3, is EPEVTQTPSHQVTQMGQEVILRCVPISNHLYFYWYRQILGQKVEFLVSFYNNEISEKSEIFDDQFSVERPDGSNFTLKIRSTKLEDSAMYFCASSEVRAGSAGANVLTFGAGSRLTVL.

In its sample, this clonotype was seen a few times. This chain links TRBV7-9 with TRBJ1-5, with a possible D match to TRBD1 (5 bases). Per germline, CDR1 SEHNR and CDR2 FQNEAQ (reference sequence). The CDR3 has 15 amino acids. V was cut by 1 base and J by 7 bases, with 14 bases left in between. The CDR3 spells CASSLESQGRQPQHF. DNA for the CDR3: TGTGCCAGCAGCTTAGAATCCCAGGGACGCCAGCCCCAGCATTTT. Full variable domain (missing parts from reference TRBV7-9 and TRBJ1-5): DTGVSQNPRHKITKRGQNVTFRCDPISEHNRLYWYRQTLGQGPEFLTYFQNEAQLEKSRLLSDRFSAERPKGSFSTLEIQRTEQGDSAMYLCASSLESQGRQPQHFGDGTRLSIL.

The sample holds many counts of this clonotype. V usage is TRBV20-1 and J usage is TRBJ2-2; D is unclear. Germline V gene lookup returns CDR1 DFQATT and CDR2 SNEGSKA (reference sequence). This CDR3 is built from 13 residues. V lost 6 bases and J 3 bases, leaving 11 bases between the germline ends. CDR3 in DNA: TGCAGTGCCGTAAAGATGGACACCGGGGAGCTGTTTTTT. Protein: CSAVKMDTGELFF.

This clonotype came up many times. CDR3 amino acids: CASSSPTSGYEAKNIQYF. The CDR3 DNA follows: TGTGCCAGCAGCTCACCCACCTCAGGGTATGAGGCCAAAAACATTCAGTACTTC. The gene calls are TRBV7-9 and TRBJ2-4; possibly TRBD1 for D (5 bases). The CDR3 is 18 amino acids. Germline V gives CDR1 SEHNR, CDR2 FQNEAQ (reference sequence). V lost 4 bases and J lost 1, with 20 bases in between. Using reference TRBV7-9 and TRBJ2-4 for the parts outside the CDR3, the full variable domain is DTGVSQNPRHKITKRGQNVTFRCDPISEHNRLYWYRQTLGQGPEFLTYFQNEAQLEKSRLLSDRFSAERPKGSFSTLEIQRTEQGDSAMYLCASSSPTSGYEAKNIQYFGAGTRLSVL.

In this sample, this clonotype turned up many times. This rearrangement joins TRBV3-1 to TRBJ2-2; D tentatively fits TRBD1 or TRBD2 (6 bases each). The germline V and J ends were trimmed by 4 bases and 5 bases, with 20 bases remaining between them. The CDR3 is 17 residues long. Per the germline V gene, CDR1 is LGHDT and CDR2 is YNNKEL (reference sequence). The CDR3 nucleotides read TGTGCCAGCAGCCGCGCCCCCTCCAGGGGAGGTACCGGGGAGCTGTTTTTT. Its protein product is CASSRAPSRGGTGELFF.

The chain couples TRBV30 to TRBJ2-5, with 7 bases fitting TRBD1. CDR1 and CDR2 from the germline V gene are GTSNPN and SVGIG (reference sequence). This CDR3 is built from 15 residues. V was pared by 1 base and J by 5 bases, with 10 bases of the junction left unmatched. The CDR3 spells CAWSGQGYLRETQYF. DNA for the CDR3: TGTGCCTGGAGTGGACAGGGCTACCTGCGGGAGACCCAGTACTTC. The complete variable domain, with remaining parts taken from reference TRBV30 and TRBJ2-5, reads SQTIHQWPATLVQPVGSPLSLECTVEGTSNPNLYWYRQAAGRGLQLLFYSVGIGQISSEVPQNLSASRPQDRQFILSSKKLLLSDSGFYLCAWSGQGYLRETQYFGPGTRLLVL.

This clonotype was recorded at least ten times. The junction differs from germline at one of its ends, possibly a read error. This sequence joins TRBV7-2 and TRBJ2-3; D unresolved. The CDR3 has 12 amino acids. Germline V lookup: CDR1 SGHTA, CDR2 FQGNSA. CDR3 sequence: CASSFAWDKQYF. The CDR3 DNA reads as TGTGCCAGCAGCTTCGCTTGGGATAAGCAGTATTTT.

This clonotype was counted many times. The rearrangement joins TRBV12-3 or TRBV12-4 to TRBJ2-3; D not resolved. The CDR3 sequence is 12 residues long. Trimming pared 7 bases from V and 5 bases from J, leaving 10 bases between. The DNA of the CDR3 is TGTGCCAGCACCTACAGAGGAGATACGCAGTATTTT. Protein sequence: CASTYRGDTQYF.

Ten or more counts support this clonotype. V and J are TRBV29-1 and TRBJ2-5; D is perhaps TRBD1 or TRBD2 (5 bases each). The CDR3 has 14 residues. Trimming stripped 4 bases from V and 4 bases from J, with 16 bases between. Per germline, CDR1 SQVTM and CDR2 ANQGSEA. The CDR3 DNA reads TGCAGCGTTGCTGGACGGCCTGGGGGAGAGACCCAGTACTTC. Translating it yields CSVAGRPGGETQYF.

The chain combines TRBV6-2 or TRBV6-3 with TRBJ2-7; D call uncertain. The length of the CDR3 is 12 residues. V was shortened by 2 bases and J by 4 bases, with 6 bases between the two germline ends. Germline V gene sequence: CDR1 MNHEY, CDR2 SVGEGT. CDR3 region: CASSYGEYEQYF. Here the CDR3 DNA reads TGTGCCAGCAGTTACGGCGAGTACGAGCAGTACTTC.

In regard to this clonotype: A much bigger clone sits one base away, suggesting this may be a read error. The chain couples TRBV30 to TRBJ2-7; 7 nucleotides match TRBD1. The CDR3 has 12 residues. V was pared by 3 bases and J by 6 bases, with 5 bases of the junction left unmatched. Germline V gene data show CDR1 as GTSNPN and CDR2 as SVGIG (reference sequence). Here the CDR3 DNA reads TGTGCCTGGAGGACAGGGCGACCCGAGCAGTACTTC. It specifies CAWRTGRPEQYF.

This clonotype was seen ten or more times. This chain uses TRBV7-9 with TRBJ1-1, with D perhaps matching TRBD1 (6 bases). Trimming pared 4 bases from V and 6 bases from J, leaving 18 bases between. The CDR3 is 15 residues long. Germline assignment: CDR1 SEHNR and CDR2 FQNEAQ (reference sequence). The CDR3 loop is CASSSPGTKSAEAFF. Here the CDR3 DNA reads TGTGCCAGCAGCTCACCCGGGACAAAAAGCGCTGAAGCTTTCTTT.

This clonotype came up many times. The CDR3 DNA follows: TGTGCCACCAGCAGAGATCCTAATCAGCCCCAGCATTTT. This sequence encodes CATSRDPNQPQHF. This chain uses TRBV15 with TRBJ1-5; no firm D call. The germline V gene has CDR1 LNHNV and CDR2 YYDKDF (reference sequence). V lost 0 bases and J lost 4, with 4 bases in between. CDR3 size: 13 residues. Filled out from reference TRBV15 and TRBJ1-5, the complete variable domain reads DAMVIQNPRYQVTQFGKPVTLSCSQTLNHNVMYWYQQKSSQAPKLLFHYYDKDFNNEADTPDNFQSRRPNTSFCFLDIRSPGLGDTAMYLCATSRDPNQPQHFGDGTRLSIL.

This clonotype was counted a few times. V and J are TRBV9 and TRBJ2-7; possible D gene TRBD1, 5 bases. Germline V CDR1 and CDR2: SGDLS, YYNGEE. The V end was cut by 0 bases, the J end by 2 bases, with 12 bases between. This CDR3 spans 15 amino acids. The CDR3 DNA follows: TGTGCCAGCAGCGTAGCCGGGCAGGGTGCCTACGAGCAGTACTTC. The encoded protein is CASSVAGQGAYEQYF.